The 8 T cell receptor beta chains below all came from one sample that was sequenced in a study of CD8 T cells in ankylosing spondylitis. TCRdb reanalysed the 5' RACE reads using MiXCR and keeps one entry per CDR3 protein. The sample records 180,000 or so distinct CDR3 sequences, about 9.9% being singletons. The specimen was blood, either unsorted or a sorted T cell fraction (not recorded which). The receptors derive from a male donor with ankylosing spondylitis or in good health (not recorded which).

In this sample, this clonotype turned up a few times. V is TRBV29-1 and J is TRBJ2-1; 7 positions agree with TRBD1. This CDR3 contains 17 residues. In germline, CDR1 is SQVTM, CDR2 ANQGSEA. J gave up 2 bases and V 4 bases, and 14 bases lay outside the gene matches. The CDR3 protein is CSVARPPGQKTYNEQFF. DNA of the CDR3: TGCAGCGTTGCGAGGCCTCCGGGACAGAAAACCTACAATGAGCAGTTCTTC.

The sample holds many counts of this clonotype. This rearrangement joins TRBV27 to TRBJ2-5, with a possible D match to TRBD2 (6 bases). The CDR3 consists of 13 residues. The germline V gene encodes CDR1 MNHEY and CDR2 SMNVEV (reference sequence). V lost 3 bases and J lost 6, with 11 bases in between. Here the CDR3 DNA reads TGTGCCAGCAGTTTTGCTAGCGCACAGACCCAGTACTTC. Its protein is CASSFASAQTQYF.

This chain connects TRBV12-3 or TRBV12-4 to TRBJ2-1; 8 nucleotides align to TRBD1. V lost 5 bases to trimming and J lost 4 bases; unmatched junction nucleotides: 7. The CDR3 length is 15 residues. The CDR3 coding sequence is TGTGCCAGCAGTCAGGGGGCTGGACGGTACAATGAGCAGTTCTTC. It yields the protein CASSQGAGRYNEQFF.

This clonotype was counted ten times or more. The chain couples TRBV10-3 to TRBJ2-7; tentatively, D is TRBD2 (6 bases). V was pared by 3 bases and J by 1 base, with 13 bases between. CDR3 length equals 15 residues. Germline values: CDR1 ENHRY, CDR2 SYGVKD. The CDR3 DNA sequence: TGTGCCATCAGTGACTCGCGGAGGGGTTCCTACGAGCAGTACTTC. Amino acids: CAISDSRRGSYEQYF.

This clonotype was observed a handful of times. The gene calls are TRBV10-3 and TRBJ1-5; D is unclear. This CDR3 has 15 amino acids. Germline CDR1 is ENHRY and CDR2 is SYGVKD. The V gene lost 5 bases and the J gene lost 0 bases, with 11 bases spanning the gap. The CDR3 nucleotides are TGTGCCATCAGTCCAGCAGAGTCTAGCAATCAGCCCCAGCATTTT. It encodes CAISPAESSNQPQHF.

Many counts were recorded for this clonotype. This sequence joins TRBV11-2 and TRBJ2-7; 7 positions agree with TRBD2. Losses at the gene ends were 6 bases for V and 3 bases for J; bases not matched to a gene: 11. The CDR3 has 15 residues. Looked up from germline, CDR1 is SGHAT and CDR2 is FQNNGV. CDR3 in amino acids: CASSLGSAGNYEQYF. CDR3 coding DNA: TGTGCCAGCAGTCTAGGGTCAGCGGGGAACTACGAGCAGTACTTC.

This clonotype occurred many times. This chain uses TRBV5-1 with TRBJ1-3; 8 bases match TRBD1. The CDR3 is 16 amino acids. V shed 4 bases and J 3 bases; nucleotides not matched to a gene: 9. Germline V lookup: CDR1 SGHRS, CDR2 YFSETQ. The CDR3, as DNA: TGCGCCAGCAGCCTGGAAGGACAGGGCGTTGGAAACACCATATATTTT. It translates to CASSLEGQGVGNTIYF.

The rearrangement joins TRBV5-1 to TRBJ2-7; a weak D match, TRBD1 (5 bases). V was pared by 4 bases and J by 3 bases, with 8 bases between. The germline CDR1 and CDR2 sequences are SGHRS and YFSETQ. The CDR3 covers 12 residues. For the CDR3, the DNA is TGCGCCAGCAGCCCGGACATCTACGAGCAGTACTTC. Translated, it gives CASSPDIYEQYF.